Sequencing of this T cell receptor (beta chain) was carried out in a study of blood T cell repertoires in COVID-19. Overall study context: Both acute and convalescent COVID-19 samples were obtained from the United States, Italy and Spain.

Per the authors' pipeline: Amplification of reference gene primers provided the estimated nucleated cell counts. The assay was immunoSEQ multiplex PCR, and TCRdb's table has in-frame clones only and misses some. V, J and clone size reflect that table, while D and trimming were determined from the DNA. The sample shows over 100,000 clones, about 72% of them seen only once. This CDR3 region has 13 residues. The J segment lost 5 bases and the V segment lost 6 bases, leaving 2 bases of the junction unmatched. Germline V gene lookup returns CDR1 KGHDR and CDR2 SFDVKD. Sequenced material: peripheral blood. The clonotype was recovered from a woman between 65 and 79 years old with acute or convalescent COVID-19. The genes are TRBV24-1 and TRBJ2-2; TRBD1 agrees at 7 bases. CDR3 nucleotide sequence: TGTGCCACCAGTTCCAGGGGGACCGGGGAGCTGTTTTTT. Encoded protein: CATSSRGTGELFF.